This T cell receptor beta chain derives from a study of T-cell memory formation after mild COVID-19. The CDR3 contains 13 residues. Per germline, CDR1 DFQATT and CDR2 SNEGSKA (reference sequence). This clonotype was counted many times. A read error may account for a junction end that differs from germline. A single record per CDR3 protein comes from TCRdb applying MiXCR to the 5' RACE reads. This sample has 350,000 to 500,000 distinct CDR3 sequences, with 20% to 30% found just once. The receptor's source is an adult woman who had mild COVID-19 (a few samples of this study predate the infection). Cell type and time point are not known. V is TRBV20-1 and J is TRBJ2-2; 10 nucleotides agree with TRBD2. Input material: PBMCs or a T cell subset sorted from them (not recorded which). This chain's CDR3 is CGSGGKAGGELFF. CDR3 nucleotide sequence: TGTGGTAGCGGGGGGAAGGCTGGCGGGGAGCTGTTTTTT.